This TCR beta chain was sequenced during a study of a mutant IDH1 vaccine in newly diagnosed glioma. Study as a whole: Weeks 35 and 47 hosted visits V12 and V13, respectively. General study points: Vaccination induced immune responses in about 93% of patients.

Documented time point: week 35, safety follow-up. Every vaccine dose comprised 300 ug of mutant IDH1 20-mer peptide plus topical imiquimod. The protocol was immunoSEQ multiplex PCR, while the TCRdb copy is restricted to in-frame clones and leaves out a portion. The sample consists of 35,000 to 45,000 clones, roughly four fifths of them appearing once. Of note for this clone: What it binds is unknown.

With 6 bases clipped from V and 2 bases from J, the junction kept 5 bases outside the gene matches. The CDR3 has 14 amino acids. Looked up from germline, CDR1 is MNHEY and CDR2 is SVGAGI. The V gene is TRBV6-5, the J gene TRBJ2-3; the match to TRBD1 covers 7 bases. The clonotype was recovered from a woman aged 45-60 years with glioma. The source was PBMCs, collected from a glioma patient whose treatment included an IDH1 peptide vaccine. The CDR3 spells CASSSTGITDTQYF. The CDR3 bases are TGTGCCAGCAGCTCGACAGGGATCACAGATACGCAGTATTTT.